This T cell receptor (beta chain) emerged from a study of blood T cell repertoires in COVID-19. Study information: Specimens from acute and convalescent COVID-19 originated in the United States, Italy and Spain. PBMCs, B-cell-depleted T cells, or T cells provided the cDNA or gDNA that made up the material.

From germline, CDR1 is DFQATT and CDR2 SNEGSKA (reference sequence). Trimming stripped 6 bases from V and 10 bases from J, with 15 bases between. This CDR3 is 11 amino acids long. This clone has a handful of counts. Original processing notes: The assay estimated nucleated cells by amplifying reference gene primers. Using immunoSEQ multiplex PCR, the repertoire was profiled, and TCRdb retains in-frame clones only, with some absent. V and J calls and clone size come straight from that table; D and trimming were deduced from the DNA. In the table there are some 65,000 clones, about four fifths of which are singletons.

The receptor's source is a human donor in a cohort sampled during active COVID-19. The V call is TRBV20-1, the J call TRBJ2-5, with D perhaps TRBD2 (6 bases). Sequencing was carried out using peripheral blood. The CDR3 loop reads CSARIGGNQYF. The CDR3 DNA sequence: TGCAGTGCCCGTATCGGGGGAAACCAGTACTTC.